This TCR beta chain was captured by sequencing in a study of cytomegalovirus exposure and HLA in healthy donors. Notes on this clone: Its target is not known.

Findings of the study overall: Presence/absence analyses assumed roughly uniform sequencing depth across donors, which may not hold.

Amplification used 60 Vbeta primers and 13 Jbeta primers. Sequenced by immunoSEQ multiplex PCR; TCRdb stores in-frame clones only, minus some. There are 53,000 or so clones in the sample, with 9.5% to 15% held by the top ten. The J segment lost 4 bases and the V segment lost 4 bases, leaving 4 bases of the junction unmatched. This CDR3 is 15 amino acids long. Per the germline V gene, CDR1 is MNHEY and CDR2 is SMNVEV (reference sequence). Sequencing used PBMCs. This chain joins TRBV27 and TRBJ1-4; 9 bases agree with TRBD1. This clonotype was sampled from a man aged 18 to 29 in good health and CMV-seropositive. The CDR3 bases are TGTGCCAGCAGTTCTCCGGGACAGGGTAATGAAAAACTGTTTTTT. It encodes CASSSPGQGNEKLFF. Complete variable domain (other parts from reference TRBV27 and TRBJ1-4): EAQVTQNPRYLITVTGKKLTVTCSQNMNHEYMSWYRQDPGLGLRQIYYSMNVEVTDKGDVPEGYKVSRKEKRNFPLILESPSPNQTSLYFCASSSPGQGNEKLFFGSGTQLSVL.